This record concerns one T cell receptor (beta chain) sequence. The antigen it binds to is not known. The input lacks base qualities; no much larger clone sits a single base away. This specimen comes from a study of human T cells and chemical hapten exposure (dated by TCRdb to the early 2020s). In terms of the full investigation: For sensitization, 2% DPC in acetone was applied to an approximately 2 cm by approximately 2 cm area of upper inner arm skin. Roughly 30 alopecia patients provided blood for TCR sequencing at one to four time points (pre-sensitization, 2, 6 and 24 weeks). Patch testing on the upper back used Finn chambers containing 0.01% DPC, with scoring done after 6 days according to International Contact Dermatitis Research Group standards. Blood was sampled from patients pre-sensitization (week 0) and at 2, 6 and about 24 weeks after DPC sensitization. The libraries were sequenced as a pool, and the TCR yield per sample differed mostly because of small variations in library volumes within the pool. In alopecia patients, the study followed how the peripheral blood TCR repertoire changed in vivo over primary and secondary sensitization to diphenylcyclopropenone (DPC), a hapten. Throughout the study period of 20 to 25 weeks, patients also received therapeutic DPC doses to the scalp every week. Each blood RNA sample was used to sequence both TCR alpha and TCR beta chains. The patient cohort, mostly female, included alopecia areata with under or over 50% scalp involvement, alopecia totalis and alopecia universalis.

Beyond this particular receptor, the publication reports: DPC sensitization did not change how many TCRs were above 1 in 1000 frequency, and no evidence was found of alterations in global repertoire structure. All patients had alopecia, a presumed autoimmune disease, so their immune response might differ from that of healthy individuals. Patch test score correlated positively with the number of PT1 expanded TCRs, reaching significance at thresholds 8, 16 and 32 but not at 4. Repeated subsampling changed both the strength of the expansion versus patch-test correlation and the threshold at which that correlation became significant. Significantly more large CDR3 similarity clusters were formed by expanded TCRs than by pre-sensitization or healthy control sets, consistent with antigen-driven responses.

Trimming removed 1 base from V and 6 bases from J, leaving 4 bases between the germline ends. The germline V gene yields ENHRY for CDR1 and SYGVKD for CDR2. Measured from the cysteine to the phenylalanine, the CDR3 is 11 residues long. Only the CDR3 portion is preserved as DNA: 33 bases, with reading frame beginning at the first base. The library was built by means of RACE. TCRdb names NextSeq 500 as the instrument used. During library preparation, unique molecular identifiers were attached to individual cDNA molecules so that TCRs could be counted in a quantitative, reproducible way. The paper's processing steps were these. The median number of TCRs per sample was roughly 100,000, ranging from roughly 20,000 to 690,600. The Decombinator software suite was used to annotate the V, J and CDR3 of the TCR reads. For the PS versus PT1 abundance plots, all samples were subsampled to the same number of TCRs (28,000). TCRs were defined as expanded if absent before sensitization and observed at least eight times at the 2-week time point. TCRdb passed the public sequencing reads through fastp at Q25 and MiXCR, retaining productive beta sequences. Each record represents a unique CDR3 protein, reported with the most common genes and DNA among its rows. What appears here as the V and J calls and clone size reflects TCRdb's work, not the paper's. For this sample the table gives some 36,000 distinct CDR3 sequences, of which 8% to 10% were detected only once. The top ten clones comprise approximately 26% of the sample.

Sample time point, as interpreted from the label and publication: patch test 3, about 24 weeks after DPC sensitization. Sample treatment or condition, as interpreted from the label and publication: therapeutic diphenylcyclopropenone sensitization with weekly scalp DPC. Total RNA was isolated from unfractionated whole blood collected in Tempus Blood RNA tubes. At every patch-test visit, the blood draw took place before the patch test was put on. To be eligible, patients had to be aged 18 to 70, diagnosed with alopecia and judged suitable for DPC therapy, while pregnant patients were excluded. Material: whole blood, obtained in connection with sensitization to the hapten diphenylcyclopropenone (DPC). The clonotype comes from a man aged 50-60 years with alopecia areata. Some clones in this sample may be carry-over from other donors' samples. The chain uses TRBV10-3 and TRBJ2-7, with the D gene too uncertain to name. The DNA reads TGTGCCATCAGTGAGTTAGGCGAGCAGTACTTC. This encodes CAISELGEQYF.